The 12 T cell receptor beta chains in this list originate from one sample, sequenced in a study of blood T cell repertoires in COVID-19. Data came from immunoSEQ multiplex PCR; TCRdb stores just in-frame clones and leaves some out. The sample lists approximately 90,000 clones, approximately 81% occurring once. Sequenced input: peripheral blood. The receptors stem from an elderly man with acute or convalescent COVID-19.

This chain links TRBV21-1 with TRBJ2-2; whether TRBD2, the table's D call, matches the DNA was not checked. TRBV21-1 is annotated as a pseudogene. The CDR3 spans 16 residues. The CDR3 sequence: CASSKAPERGTGELFF. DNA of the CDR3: TGTGCCAGCAGCAAAGCCCCAGAGCGCGGCACCGGGGAGCTGTTTTTT.

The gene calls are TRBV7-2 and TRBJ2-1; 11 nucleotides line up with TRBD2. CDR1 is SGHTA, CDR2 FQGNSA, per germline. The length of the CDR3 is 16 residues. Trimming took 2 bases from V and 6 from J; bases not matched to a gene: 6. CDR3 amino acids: CASSLRLAGGTNEQFF. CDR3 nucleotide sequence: TGTGCCAGCAGCTTAAGGCTAGCGGGAGGTACCAATGAGCAGTTCTTC.

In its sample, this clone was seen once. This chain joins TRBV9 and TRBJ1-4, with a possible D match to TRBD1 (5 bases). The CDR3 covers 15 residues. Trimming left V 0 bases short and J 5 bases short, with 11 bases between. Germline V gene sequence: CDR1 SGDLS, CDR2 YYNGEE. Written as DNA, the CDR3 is TGTGCCAGCAGCGTAGATGAGGGACTAAATGAAAAACTGTTTTTT. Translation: CASSVDEGLNEKLFF.

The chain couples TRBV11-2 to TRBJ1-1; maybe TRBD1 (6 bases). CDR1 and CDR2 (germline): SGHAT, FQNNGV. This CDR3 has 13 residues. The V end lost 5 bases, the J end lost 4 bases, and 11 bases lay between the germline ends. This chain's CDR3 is CASSERQATEAFF. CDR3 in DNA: TGTGCCAGCAGCGAACGACAGGCCACTGAAGCTTTCTTT. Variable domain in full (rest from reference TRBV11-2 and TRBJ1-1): EAGVAQSPRYKIIEKRQSVAFWCNPISGHATLYWYQQILGQGPKLLIQFQNNGVVDDSQLPKDRFSAERLKGVDSTLKIQPAKLEDSAVYLCASSERQATEAFFGQGTRLTVV.

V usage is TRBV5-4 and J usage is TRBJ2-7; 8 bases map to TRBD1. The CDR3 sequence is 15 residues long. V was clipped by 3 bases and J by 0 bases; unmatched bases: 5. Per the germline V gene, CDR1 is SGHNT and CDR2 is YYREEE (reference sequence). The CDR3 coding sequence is TGTGCCAGCAGCTCCCGGGACAGGTCCTCCTACGAGCAGTACTTC. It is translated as CASSSRDRSSYEQYF.

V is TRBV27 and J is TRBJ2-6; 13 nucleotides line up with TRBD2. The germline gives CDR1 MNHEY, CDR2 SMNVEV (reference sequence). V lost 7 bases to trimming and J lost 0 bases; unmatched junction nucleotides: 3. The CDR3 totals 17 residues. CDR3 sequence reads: CASTRTSGGSGANVLTF. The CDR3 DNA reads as TGTGCCAGCACTAGGACTAGCGGGGGCTCTGGGGCCAACGTCCTGACTTTC.

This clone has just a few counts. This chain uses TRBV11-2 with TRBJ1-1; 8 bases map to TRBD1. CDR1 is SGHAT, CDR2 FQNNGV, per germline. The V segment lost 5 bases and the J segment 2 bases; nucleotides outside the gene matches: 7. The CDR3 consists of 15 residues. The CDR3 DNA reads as TGTGCCAGCAGCCTAGGGGCAGGGGGCAACACTGAAGCTTTCTTT. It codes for CASSLGAGGNTEAFF.

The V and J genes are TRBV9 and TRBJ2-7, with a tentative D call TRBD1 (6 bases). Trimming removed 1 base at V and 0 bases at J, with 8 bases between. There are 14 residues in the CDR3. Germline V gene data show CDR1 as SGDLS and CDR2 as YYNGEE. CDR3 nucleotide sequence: TGTGCCAGCAGCGTACAGGGGAGCTCCTACGAGCAGTACTTC. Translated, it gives CASSVQGSSYEQYF.

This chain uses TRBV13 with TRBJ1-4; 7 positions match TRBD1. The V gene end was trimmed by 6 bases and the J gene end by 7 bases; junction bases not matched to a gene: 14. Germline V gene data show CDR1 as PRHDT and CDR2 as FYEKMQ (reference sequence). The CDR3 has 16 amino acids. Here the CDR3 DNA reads TGTGCCAGCAGTTCTGATGTGAGGGGGCAGGTTGAAAAACTGTTTTTT. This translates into CASSSDVRGQVEKLFF.

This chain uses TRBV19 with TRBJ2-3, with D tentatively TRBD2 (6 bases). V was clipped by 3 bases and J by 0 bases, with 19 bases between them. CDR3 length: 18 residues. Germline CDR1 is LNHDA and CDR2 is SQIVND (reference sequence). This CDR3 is CASSIPSAGTSSTDTQYF. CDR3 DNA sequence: TGTGCCAGTAGTATTCCCTCTGCCGGCACTAGCAGCACAGATACGCAGTATTTT.

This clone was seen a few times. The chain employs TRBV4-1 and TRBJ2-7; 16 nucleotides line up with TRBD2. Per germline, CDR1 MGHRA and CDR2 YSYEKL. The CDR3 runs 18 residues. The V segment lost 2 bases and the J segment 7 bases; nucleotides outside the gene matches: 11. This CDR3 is CASSQLAGTSGRAGEQYF. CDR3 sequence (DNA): TGCGCCAGCAGCCAACTCGCCGGGACTAGCGGGAGGGCCGGTGAGCAGTACTTC.

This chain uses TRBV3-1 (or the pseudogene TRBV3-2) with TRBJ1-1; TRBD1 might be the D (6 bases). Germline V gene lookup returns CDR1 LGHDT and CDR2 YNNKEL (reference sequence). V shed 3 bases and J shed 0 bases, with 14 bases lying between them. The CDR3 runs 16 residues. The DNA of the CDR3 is TGTGCCAGCAGCCACGGACAGCTCCAAGTGAACACTGAAGCTTTCTTT. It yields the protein CASSHGQLQVNTEAFF.